Listed here are 23 T cell receptor beta chains from one sample, sequenced in a study of Graves' ophthalmopathy and Graves' hyperthyroidism. TCR beta CDR3 amplification used RNA transcripts. Scientists carried out first-round RT-PCR using HTBI primers and then a second-round multiplex PCR. Each CDR3 protein is one row after TCRdb ran MiXCR on the multiplex PCR reads. The sample includes 300,000 to 450,000 distinct CDR3 sequences, 17% seen only once; the top ten take 2.4%. Material: peripheral blood. The receptors were gathered from an adult woman with stable Graves' hyperthyroidism.

The sample holds a few counts of this clonotype. The rearrangement links TRBV20-1 to TRBJ2-7; D is possibly TRBD2 (6 bases). The germline gives CDR1 DFQATT, CDR2 SNEGSKA (reference sequence). Trimming removed 7 bases at V and 4 bases at J, with 14 bases between. The CDR3 has 12 amino acids. For the CDR3, the DNA is TGCAGTGGGGGTCGGGAGAAGTACGAGCAGTACTTC. Translation: CSGGREKYEQYF.

This clonotype appeared many times. This chain joins TRBV29-1 and TRBJ2-4, with 8 bases lining up with TRBD1. This CDR3 contains 15 residues. Germline CDR1 reads SQVTM; CDR2 reads ANQGSEA. Germline trimming cut 0 bases from V and 6 bases from J; bases unmatched to any gene: 7. CDR3 loop: CSVEDSDRVGNIQYF. In DNA, the CDR3 is TGCAGCGTTGAAGATTCGGACAGGGTGGGAAACATTCAGTACTTC.

CDR3 DNA sequence: TGTGCCAGCAGTTTGTTACCGGGACAGTATAATTCACCCCTCCACTTT. Its protein product is CASSLLPGQYNSPLHF. The rearrangement links TRBV27 to TRBJ1-6; 7 nucleotides match TRBD1. This CDR3 has 16 residues. The V and J ends lost 3 bases and 4 bases, in that order; junction bases with no gene match: 6. Germline assignment: CDR1 MNHEY and CDR2 SMNVEV (reference sequence).

This clonotype was observed at least ten times. The rearrangement joins TRBV6-1 to TRBJ1-5; the match to TRBD1 covers 10 bases. The CDR3 runs 14 residues. CDR1 and CDR2 from the germline V gene are MNHNS and SASEGT. The J segment lost 7 bases and the V segment lost 5 bases, leaving 5 bases of the junction unmatched. The CDR3 sequence is CASSRQGAGQPQHF. CDR3 DNA: TGTGCCAGCAGTCGACAGGGGGCTGGACAGCCCCAGCATTTT.

This clonotype was seen many times. This rearrangement joins TRBV5-1 to TRBJ1-2; maybe TRBD1 (5 bases). There are 14 residues in the CDR3. V gave up 5 bases and J gave up 7 bases, with 18 bases separating them. The germline gives CDR1 SGHRS, CDR2 YFSETQ. The CDR3 DNA sequence: TGCGCCAGCAGACCACTTCAGGGCTGGGCTGGCTACACCTTC. Translated, it gives CASRPLQGWAGYTF.

This clonotype has a single count. Being one base from a much bigger clone, this may be a read error. The chain couples TRBV30 to TRBJ2-7; TRBD2 matches 8 bases. CDR3 length equals 14 residues. The V and J ends lost 5 bases and 1 base, in that order; junction bases with no gene match: 7. The germline V gene encodes CDR1 GTSNPN and CDR2 SVGIG (reference sequence). The CDR3 region has the DNA TGTGCCTGGGGGGTCCGGGAGGGGTCCTACGAGCAGTACGTC. This codes for CAWGVREGSYEQYV.

In this sample, this clonotype turned up many times. The J gene is TRBJ1-2, the V gene TRBV12-3 or TRBV12-4; D gene uncertain. The CDR3 is made up of 13 amino acids. Trimming removed 5 bases from V and 4 bases from J, with 11 bases in between. The CDR3 spells CASSARAFYGYTF. For the CDR3, the DNA is TGTGCCAGCAGTGCCCGGGCCTTCTATGGCTACACCTTC.

This clonotype was recorded at least ten times. The V call is TRBV12-3 or TRBV12-4, the J call TRBJ1-6; D is undetermined. V shed 6 bases and J shed 4 bases, with 10 bases lying between them. The CDR3 covers 14 residues. CDR3 protein: CASSLSKYNSPLHF. In nucleotides, the CDR3 is TGTGCCAGCAGCCTTAGTAAATATAATTCACCCCTCCACTTT.

The chain is built from TRBV12-3 or TRBV12-4 and TRBJ2-3; 7 nucleotides align to TRBD2. CDR3 length: 13 amino acids. Unmatched junction bases numbered 7, after V lost 8 bases and J lost 5 bases. The CDR3 region has the DNA TGTGCCAGCCAAGCGGGATGGGGAGATACGCAGTATTTT. It is translated as CASQAGWGDTQYF.

This clonotype was counted many times. The chain has TRBV14 and TRBJ2-7; either TRBD1 or TRBD2 may fit D (6 bases each). Germline CDR1 and CDR2: SGHDN and FVKESK. The CDR3 runs 15 residues. V lost 3 bases, J lost 0 bases, and 12 bases lay in between. The CDR3 here is CASSHRLGGSYEQYF. CDR3 nucleotide sequence: TGTGCCAGCAGCCACCGACTAGGGGGCTCCTACGAGCAGTACTTC.

This clonotype was recorded at least ten times. The chain is built from TRBV6-1 and TRBJ2-5; D gene uncertain. Germline V gene lookup returns CDR1 MNHNS and CDR2 SASEGT. The CDR3 consists of 13 residues. Trimming stripped 5 bases from V and 7 bases from J, with 14 bases between. The CDR3 reads CASSLTGSGTQYF. The CDR3 DNA reads TGTGCCAGCAGTCTGACGGGTTCGGGGACCCAGTACTTC.

This clonotype appeared many times. In DNA form, the CDR3 reads TGTGCCAGCAGTTCTCGGATGAACACTGAAGCTTTCTTT. This codes for CASSSRMNTEAFF. This chain joins TRBV6-2 or TRBV6-3 and TRBJ1-1, with D unclear. With 4 bases removed from V and 0 bases from J, the gap between germline ends came to 6 bases. This CDR3 region has 13 residues. The V gene's germline CDR1 is MNHEY and CDR2 SVGEGT.

The chain recombines TRBV14 with TRBJ2-7, with D perhaps matching TRBD1 or TRBD2 (5 bases each). Per the germline V gene, CDR1 is SGHDN and CDR2 is FVKESK. This CDR3 has 13 residues. V was pared by 0 bases and J by 9 bases, with 12 bases between. The chain's CDR3 is CASSQDFRGAQYF. For the CDR3, the DNA is TGTGCCAGCAGCCAAGATTTCCGGGGCGCGCAGTACTTC.

In this sample, this clonotype turned up many times. CDR3 loop: CASSALAGGLNTGELFF. The CDR3 coding sequence is TGTGCCAGCAGTGCCCTAGCGGGAGGTTTGAACACCGGGGAGCTGTTTTTT. The V call is TRBV12-3 or TRBV12-4, the J call TRBJ2-2; 11 nucleotides match TRBD2. V was clipped by 5 bases and J by 1 base; unmatched bases: 6. The CDR3 loop spans 17 amino acids.

In its sample, this clonotype was seen many times. The chain uses TRBV28 and TRBJ2-7, with 8 bases that match TRBD2. Germline V gene data show CDR1 as MDHEN and CDR2 as SYDVKM. There are 14 residues in the CDR3. V shed 7 bases and J 2 bases; nucleotides not matched to a gene: 7. The CDR3 protein is CASKRSGSPYEQYF. DNA for the CDR3: TGTGCCAGCAAAAGGAGCGGGAGTCCCTACGAGCAGTACTTC. The full variable domain, its missing parts supplied by reference TRBV28 and TRBJ2-7, is DVKVTQSSRYLVKRTGEKVFLECVQDMDHENMFWYRQDPGLGLRLIYFSYDVKMKEKGDIPEGYSVSREKKERFSLILESASTNQTSMYLCASKRSGSPYEQYFGPGTRLTVT.

Ten or more counts support this clonotype. This sequence joins TRBV20-1 and TRBJ1-5, with D tentatively TRBD1 (5 bases). V was shortened by 1 base and J by 1 base, with 11 bases between the two germline ends. Germline CDR1 and CDR2: DFQATT and SNEGSKA (reference sequence). The CDR3 has 15 residues. In DNA, the CDR3 is TGCAGTGCTAGAGTCGGGGGAGGGAGCAATCAGCCCCAGCATTTT. Amino acid sequence: CSARVGGGSNQPQHF.

This clonotype was observed many times. The CDR3 ends on some other residue instead of the conserved phenylalanine or tryptophan, so this is likely a read error. The chain employs TRBV6-2 or TRBV6-3 and TRBJ1-1, with 7 nucleotides matching TRBD1. The V gene end was trimmed by 7 bases and the J gene end by 0 bases; junction bases not matched to a gene: 5. Germline lookup yields CDR1 MNHEY and CDR2 SVGEGT. This CDR3 contains 14 residues. The CDR3: CASNPQGMNTEAFL. The CDR3 DNA is TGTGCCAGCAACCCACAGGGGATGAACACTGAAGCTTTCCTT.

This clonotype was found a few times. This CDR3 reads CAISEGGVGPSSYEQYF. The CDR3 DNA sequence: TGTGCCATCAGTGAAGGGGGTGTAGGGCCGTCTTCCTACGAGCAGTACTTC. The gene calls are TRBV10-3 and TRBJ2-7; D may be TRBD1 (6 bases). Trimming pared 3 bases from V and 1 base from J, leaving 19 bases between. The CDR3 length is 17 residues. Germline V gene data show CDR1 as ENHRY and CDR2 as SYGVKD.

This clonotype was seen a few times. V usage is TRBV5-1 and J usage is TRBJ1-1; D remains ambiguous. V lost 0 bases, J lost 0 bases, and 9 bases lay in between. CDR1 is SGHRS, CDR2 YFSETQ, per germline. The length of the CDR3 is 15 residues. In DNA form, the CDR3 reads TGCGCCAGCAGCTTGGATTCAGCAGTGAACACTGAAGCTTTCTTT. This encodes CASSLDSAVNTEAFF.

This clonotype was observed many times. The chain links TRBV28 to TRBJ2-7, with D perhaps matching TRBD1 (5 bases). The CDR3 has 13 residues. Deletions cut 3 bases from V and 5 bases from J, with 11 bases between. Looked up from germline, CDR1 is MDHEN and CDR2 is SYDVKM. DNA for the CDR3: TGTGCCAGCAGTTTGGCAGGGAACGACGAGCAGTACTTC. It encodes CASSLAGNDEQYF. Combining the CDR3 with reference TRBV28 and TRBJ2-7 gives the whole variable domain DVKVTQSSRYLVKRTGEKVFLECVQDMDHENMFWYRQDPGLGLRLIYFSYDVKMKEKGDIPEGYSVSREKKERFSLILESASTNQTSMYLCASSLAGNDEQYFGPGTRLTVT.

The sample holds many counts of this clonotype. This chain uses TRBV7-8 with TRBJ2-7; D possibly corresponds to TRBD2 (6 bases). This CDR3 is 17 amino acids long. CDR1 is SGHVS, CDR2 FQNEAQ, per germline. The ends were cut back, 0 bases at V and 4 bases at J, with 19 bases in the middle. The CDR3 nucleotides are TGTGCCAGCAGCTTAGCGCGGGCGCGGGGAGGCCCTTACGAGCAGTACTTC. Amino acid sequence: CASSLARARGGPYEQYF.

V usage is TRBV29-1 and J usage is TRBJ1-5, with D possibly TRBD1 on 5 matching bases. This CDR3 has 12 amino acids. V was shortened by 4 bases and J by 1 base, with 5 bases between the two germline ends. The germline gives CDR1 SQVTM, CDR2 ANQGSEA. CDR3 sequence: CSVGQSNQPQHF. Here the CDR3 DNA reads TGCAGCGTTGGACAGAGCAATCAGCCCCAGCATTTT.

This clonotype was observed at least ten times. The V gene is TRBV6-6, the J gene TRBJ1-3; D gene uncertain. This CDR3 contains 13 residues. V dropped 2 bases and J dropped 4 bases, with 6 bases sitting between them. In germline, CDR1 is MNHNY, CDR2 SVGAGI (reference sequence). The DNA for the CDR3 is TGTGCCAGCAGTTACGACCAGGGAAACACCATATATTTT. This sequence encodes CASSYDQGNTIYF.